One sample yielded the 13 T cell receptor beta chains listed below, sequenced in a study of T cells after posttransplantation cyclophosphamide. Some clones are missing from TCRdb's copy, which holds only in-frame ones; the method was immunoSEQ multiplex PCR. The record shows some 46,000 clones for this sample, with no singletons present. Sequenced: PBMCs. All receptors come from a man aged 40-49 years in good health, CMV-negative, and a related stem cell transplant donor.

The sample holds a few counts of this clone. No conserved phenylalanine or tryptophan ends this CDR3, so it is likely a read error. The chain carries TRBV6-1 and TRBJ1-2; maybe TRBD1 (6 bases). Trimming stripped 7 bases from V and 4 bases from J, with 16 bases between. Germline assignment: CDR1 MNHNS and CDR2 SASEGT. This CDR3 comprises 14 residues. CDR3: CASTRSQGLYGYTS. The CDR3 nucleotides read TGTGCCAGCACCCGAAGTCAGGGGCTCTATGGCTACACCTCC.

This clone has at least ten counts. V and J are TRBV10-2 and TRBJ1-3; perhaps TRBD1 as D (5 bases). V dropped 8 bases and J dropped 6 bases, with 20 bases sitting between them. Per the germline V gene, CDR1 is WSHSY and CDR2 is SAAADI. CDR3 length equals 15 residues. In nucleotides, the CDR3 is TGCGCCAGCGGGGATACCGGGACTCCAGTAAACACCATATATTTT. It specifies CASGDTGTPVNTIYF.

This clone was observed many times. The chain joins TRBV2 to TRBJ2-1, with TRBD2 matching 10 bases. The V segment lost 8 bases and the J segment 7 bases; nucleotides outside the gene matches: 17. This CDR3 has 17 residues. Germline V CDR1 and CDR2: SNHLY, FYNNEI. CDR3 DNA sequence: TGTGCCAGCTCTCTAGCGGGAGTTTTATTAGGAGGGAATGAGCAGTTCTTC. Translated, it gives CASSLAGVLLGGNEQFF.

This clone was observed many times. J is TRBJ1-5 and V is TRBV5-8; TRBD1 matches 8 bases. The length of the CDR3 is 20 residues. CDR1 is SGHTS and CDR2 is YDEGEE in the germline V gene. V shed 0 bases and J 0 bases; nucleotides not matched to a gene: 14. The CDR3 DNA reads TGTGCCAGCAGCTTGGGAGCGGGGACAGGCTTTTCCCTTAGCAATCAGCCCCAGCATTTT. Residues: CASSLGAGTGFSLSNQPQHF.

Only a few counts were recorded for this clone. The V call is TRBV10-3, the J call TRBJ2-5; 9 nucleotides line up with TRBD1. The CDR3 totals 16 residues. J was trimmed by 4 bases and V by 1 base; bases with no gene match: 7. The germline gives CDR1 ENHRY, CDR2 SYGVKD. The CDR3 protein is CAISEFTGGSRETQYF. The CDR3 nucleotides read TGTGCCATCAGTGAGTTCACAGGGGGCAGTCGAGAGACCCAGTACTTC.

This clone was seen repeatedly, ten times or more. The chain recombines TRBV5-6 with TRBJ1-3; no clear D. This CDR3 has 14 residues. V lost 2 bases and J lost 0, with 6 bases in between. CDR1 and CDR2 from the germline V gene are SGHDT and YYEEEE. CDR3 amino acids: CASSFGDSGNTIYF. CDR3 nucleotides: TGTGCCAGCAGCTTCGGGGACTCTGGAAACACCATATATTTT.

This clone turned up a few times. The rearrangement uses TRBV5-1 and TRBJ2-1; maybe TRBD2 (5 bases). The V and J ends lost 4 bases and 0 bases respectively, with 14 bases between them. This CDR3 spans 16 amino acids. Germline loops: CDR1 SGHRS, CDR2 YFSETQ. The CDR3 DNA reads TGCGCCAGCAGCATCGCAGCACTAGACTCCTACAATGAGCAGTTCTTC. Its translation: CASSIAALDSYNEQFF.

This clone is deemed medium-sized. V gene TRBV2 combines with J gene TRBJ2-3; 9 bases agree with TRBD2. J gave up 2 bases and V 6 bases, and 6 bases lay outside the gene matches. CDR1 is SNHLY and CDR2 is FYNNEI in the germline V gene. The CDR3 spans 15 residues. The CDR3 bases are TGTGCCAGCAGCGTAGCGGGGGAGTACACAGATACGCAGTATTTT. Translated, it gives CASSVAGEYTDTQYF.

This clone was recorded many times. The chain combines TRBV7-2 with TRBJ2-1; 8 nucleotides align to TRBD2. J lost 7 bases, V lost 5 bases, and 10 bases had no gene match. The CDR3 length is 15 residues. Germline loops: CDR1 SGHTA, CDR2 FQGNSA. CDR3 in amino acids: CASSPPGTSGNEQFF. DNA of the CDR3: TGTGCCAGCAGCCCGCCCGGGACTAGTGGGAATGAGCAGTTCTTC.

Ten or more counts support this clone. The CDR3 nucleotides are TGTGCCATCAGTGATAACCAGGTTACGGAGTCGGGGCAGCCCCAGCATTTT. It encodes CAISDNQVTESGQPQHF. The chain uses TRBV10-3 and TRBJ1-5; D uncertain. V was cut by 3 bases and J by 7 bases, with 22 bases left in between. Germline-derived CDR1 and CDR2 are ENHRY and SYGVKD. This CDR3 has 17 amino acids.

The V gene is TRBV5-4, the J gene TRBJ1-5; no clear D gene. The CDR3 loop spans 16 amino acids. V was shortened by 0 bases and J by 0 bases, with 10 bases between the two germline ends. The germline CDR1 and CDR2 sequences are SGHNT and YYREEE (reference sequence). CDR3 sequence (DNA): TGTGCCAGCAGCTTGGCCGGAGTAGATAGCAATCAGCCCCAGCATTTT. Its translation is CASSLAGVDSNQPQHF.

This clone was seen many times. The chain employs TRBV4-1 and TRBJ1-4, with D tentatively TRBD1 (6 bases). CDR1 MGHRA and CDR2 YSYEKL come from the germline V gene. This CDR3 region has 16 residues. The V end was cut by 3 bases, the J end by 2 bases, with 13 bases between. The CDR3 nucleotides are TGCGCCAGCAGCCAGTACAGGGATCGGACTAATGAAAAACTGTTTTTT. It translates to CASSQYRDRTNEKLFF.

This rearrangement joins TRBV11-2 to TRBJ2-5, with 8 positions matching TRBD1. V lost 0 bases and J lost 1; bases outside the gene matches: 1. The CDR3 has 15 amino acids. CDR1 SGHAT and CDR2 FQNNGV come from the germline V gene. CDR3 protein: CASSLETGAQETQYF. The CDR3 DNA sequence: TGTGCCAGCAGCTTAGAGACAGGGGCCCAAGAGACCCAGTACTTC.